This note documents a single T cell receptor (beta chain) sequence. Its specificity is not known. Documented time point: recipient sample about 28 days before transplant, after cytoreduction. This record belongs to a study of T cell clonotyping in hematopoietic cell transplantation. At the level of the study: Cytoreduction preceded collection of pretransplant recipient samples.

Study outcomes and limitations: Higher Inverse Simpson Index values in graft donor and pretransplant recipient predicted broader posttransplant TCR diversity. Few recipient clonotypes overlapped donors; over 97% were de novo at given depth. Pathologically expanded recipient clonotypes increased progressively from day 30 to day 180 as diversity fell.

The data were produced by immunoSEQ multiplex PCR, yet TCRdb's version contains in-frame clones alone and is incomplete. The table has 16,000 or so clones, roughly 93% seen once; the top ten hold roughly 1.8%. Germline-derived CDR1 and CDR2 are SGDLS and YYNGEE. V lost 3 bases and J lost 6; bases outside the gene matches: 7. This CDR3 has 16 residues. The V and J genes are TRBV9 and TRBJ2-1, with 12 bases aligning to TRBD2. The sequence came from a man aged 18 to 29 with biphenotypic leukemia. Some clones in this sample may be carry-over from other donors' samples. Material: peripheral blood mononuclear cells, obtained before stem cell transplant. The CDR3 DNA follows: TGTGCCAGCAGCGACCGGACTAGCGGGGTGGGCAATGAGCAGTTCTTC. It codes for CASSDRTSGVGNEQFF.